The 10 T cell receptor beta chains in this list originate from one sample, sequenced in a study of a mutant IDH1 vaccine in newly diagnosed glioma. Data came from immunoSEQ multiplex PCR; TCRdb stores just in-frame clones and leaves some out. This sample yields about 34,000 clones, of which 75% to 95% are seen a single time; around 5.1% belongs to the top ten. Time point specified: week 47, end of study. Doses of 300 ug of mutant IDH1 20-mer peptide were given with topical imiquimod. No antigen is known for these receptors. Sequenced material: PBMCs, taken from a glioma patient whose treatment included an IDH1 peptide vaccine. These receptors were collected from a woman aged 40 to 49 with glioma.

V usage is TRBV19 and J usage is TRBJ2-7; 9 bases agree with TRBD2. Trimming removed 5 bases from V and 5 bases from J; junction bases left unmatched: 10. Per the germline V gene, CDR1 is LNHDA and CDR2 is SQIVND (reference sequence). This CDR3 spans 15 amino acids. The DNA of the CDR3 is TGTGCCAGTAGTTCGCCTAGCGGGGTACAAAACGAGCAGTACTTC. It yields the protein CASSSPSGVQNEQYF.

The V gene is TRBV7-2, the J gene TRBJ1-1; no clear D gene. The CDR3 is 14 amino acids. Trimming pared 5 bases from V and 5 bases from J, leaving 15 bases between. Germline V gene lookup returns CDR1 SGHTA and CDR2 FQGNSA. The CDR3 DNA reads TGTGCCAGCAGCGTAAGTCTCCTGGGGACTGAAGCTTTCTTT. It specifies CASSVSLLGTEAFF.

V is TRBV6-5 and J is TRBJ1-4, with 9 bases aligning to TRBD1. The CDR3 consists of 15 residues. Germline V lookup: CDR1 MNHEY, CDR2 SVGAGI. Unmatched junction bases numbered 4, after V lost 5 bases and J lost 3 bases. As DNA, the CDR3 is TGTGCCAGCAGTGCGGACAGGGGCGCTAATGAAAAACTGTTTTTT. Translated: CASSADRGANEKLFF.

V usage is TRBV6-1 and J usage is TRBJ1-4; unclear D gene. The germline V gene encodes CDR1 MNHNS and CDR2 SASEGT. The V end lost 4 bases, the J end lost 8 bases, and 11 bases lay between the germline ends. The CDR3 is made up of 13 amino acids. The chain's CDR3 is CASSGGFLEKLFF. In DNA form, the CDR3 reads TGTGCCAGCAGTGGAGGGTTTCTGGAAAAACTGTTTTTT.

The rearrangement links TRBV11-2 to TRBJ2-1, with D tentatively TRBD2 (6 bases). Germline assignment: CDR1 SGHAT and CDR2 FQNNGV. The V end was cut by 6 bases, the J end by 5 bases, with 23 bases between. The CDR3 totals 17 residues. This CDR3 is CASRLDGAAGRHNEQFF. The CDR3 coding sequence is TGTGCCAGCAGGCTAGATGGGGCGGCAGGGAGGCACAATGAGCAGTTCTTC.

The CDR3: CASSAGGTSNEKLFF. The CDR3 DNA is TGTGCCAGCAGCGCAGGGGGGACTTCTAATGAAAAACTGTTTTTT. This chain links TRBV7-8 with TRBJ1-4, with 7 bases identical to TRBD1. In germline, CDR1 is SGHVS, CDR2 FQNEAQ. V was pared by 5 bases and J by 3 bases, with 6 bases of the junction left unmatched. CDR3 length equals 15 residues.

In this sample, this clone turned up a few times. The chain combines TRBV4-1 with TRBJ2-5; D possibly corresponds to TRBD2 (6 bases). The germline V gene has CDR1 MGHRA and CDR2 YSYEKL. V was clipped by 7 bases and J by 1 base, with 16 bases between them. The length of the CDR3 is 15 residues. The CDR3 reads CASKHVGGAQETQYF. The CDR3 bases are TGCGCCAGCAAGCATGTGGGCGGGGCCCAAGAGACCCAGTACTTC.

The chain links TRBV7-8 to TRBJ1-5, with D unresolved. CDR1 and CDR2 (germline): SGHVS, FQNEAQ. The V and J ends lost 1 base and 6 bases respectively, with 4 bases between them. This CDR3 region has 12 residues. The CDR3 protein is CASSLEGQPQHF. DNA of the CDR3: TGTGCCAGCAGCTTAGAGGGTCAGCCCCAGCATTTT.

The gene calls are TRBV19 and TRBJ1-4; TRBD1 matches at 7 bases. V trimming: 7 bases; J trimming: 3 bases; junction bases outside the gene matches: 5. CDR3 length: 14 amino acids. In germline, CDR1 is LNHDA, CDR2 SQIVND (reference sequence). The CDR3 loop is CASTGTAPNEKLFF. Written as DNA, the CDR3 is TGTGCCAGTACAGGGACAGCGCCTAATGAAAAACTGTTTTTT.

The CDR3 is CASSEQGASNEKLFF. The CDR3 DNA reads TGTGCCAGCAGTGAACAGGGGGCTTCTAATGAAAAACTGTTTTTT. The V call is TRBV25-1, the J call TRBJ1-4; 8 bases are a match to TRBD1. The CDR3 length is 15 residues. Trimming took 2 bases from V and 3 from J; bases not matched to a gene: 2. CDR1 and CDR2 from the germline V gene are MGHDK and SYGVNS.